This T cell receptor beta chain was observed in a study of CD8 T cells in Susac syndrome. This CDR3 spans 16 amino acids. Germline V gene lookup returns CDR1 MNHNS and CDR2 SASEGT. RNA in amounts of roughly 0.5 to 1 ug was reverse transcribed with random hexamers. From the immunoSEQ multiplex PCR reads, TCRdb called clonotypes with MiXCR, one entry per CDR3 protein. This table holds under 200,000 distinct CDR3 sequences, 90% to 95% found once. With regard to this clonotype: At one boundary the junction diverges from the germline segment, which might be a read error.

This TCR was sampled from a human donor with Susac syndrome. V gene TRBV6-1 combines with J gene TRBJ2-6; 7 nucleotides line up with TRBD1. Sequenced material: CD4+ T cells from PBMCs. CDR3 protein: CASRLRDRAGANALTF. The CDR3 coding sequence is TGTGCCAGCAGACTACGTGACAGGGCTGGGGCCAACGCCCTGACTTTC.